Following are 6 T cell receptor beta chains from one sample sequenced in a study of cytomegalovirus exposure and HLA in healthy donors. The PCR contained 60 Vbeta and 13 Jbeta primers. Profiling relied on immunoSEQ multiplex PCR, and the TCRdb table lists in-frame clones only, not all of them. The sample holds more than 150,000 clones, 80% to 85% seen once. Sequenced input: PBMCs. The receptors here all came from a woman aged 25 to 39 in good health and CMV-seronegative.

The chain has TRBV7-9 and TRBJ2-5, with D perhaps TRBD1 (6 bases). The V gene lost 2 bases and the J gene lost 5 bases, with 18 bases spanning the gap. The CDR3 loop spans 16 amino acids. Germline assignment: CDR1 SEHNR and CDR2 FQNEAQ (reference sequence). CDR3 sequence: CASSLTRQGSSETQYF. CDR3 DNA: TGTGCCAGCAGCTTAACGAGGCAGGGGAGTAGCGAGACCCAGTACTTC.

This sequence joins TRBV5-4 and TRBJ2-3; 12 bases agree with TRBD2. V shed 4 bases, J shed 6 bases, and the junction held 15 bases outside the gene matches. Germline CDR1 is SGHNT and CDR2 is YYREEE (reference sequence). The CDR3 is made up of 18 amino acids. The CDR3 DNA reads as TGTGCCAGCAGCGCAAGCTTACTAGCGGGGGGCCCCGTCGATACGCAGTATTTT. Translating it yields CASSASLLAGGPVDTQYF.

The rearrangement links TRBV10-1 to TRBJ2-1; 7 bases are a match to TRBD2. This CDR3 region has 17 residues. Germline CDR1 reads WNHNN; CDR2 reads SYGVQD (reference sequence). Losses at the gene ends were 2 bases for V and 2 bases for J; bases not matched to a gene: 9. In DNA, the CDR3 is TGCGCCAGCAGTGAGCACCTTTCAGCGGGACCCTACAATGAGCAGTTCTTC. Protein product: CASSEHLSAGPYNEQFF.

Remarks on this clone: At one boundary the junction diverges from the germline segment, which might be a read error. DNA for the CDR3: TGTTCCAGCAGCCCAGGGACAGGTCTGTCCCAAGAGACCCAGTACTTC. Its protein product is CSSSPGTGLSQETQYF. The genes are TRBV7-9 and TRBJ2-5, with TRBD1 identical over 8 bases. The CDR3 sequence is 16 residues long. Per germline, CDR1 SEHNR and CDR2 FQNEAQ (reference sequence).

There are a few counts of this clone. The chain uses TRBV18 and TRBJ2-3, with 11 bases matching TRBD2. Trimming removed 3 bases from V and 0 bases from J; junction bases left unmatched: 2. This CDR3 is 16 amino acids long. Germline V gene lookup returns CDR1 KGHSH and CDR2 LQKENI. The CDR3 protein is CASSPIAGGSTDTQYF. The CDR3 nucleotides read TGTGCCAGCTCACCTATAGCGGGAGGGAGCACAGATACGCAGTATTTT.

This chain links TRBV29-1 with TRBJ1-4, with 9 bases that match TRBD1. Germline lookup yields CDR1 SQVTM and CDR2 ANQGSEA. J lost 5 bases, V lost 6 bases, and 4 bases had no gene match. This CDR3 is 13 amino acids long. The CDR3 protein is CSVAGTGNEKLFF. The CDR3 region has the DNA TGCAGCGTGGCCGGGACAGGGAATGAAAAACTGTTTTTT.